What follows is one T cell receptor (beta chain) and its context. Its antigen is as yet unknown. This sample is drawn from a study of blood T cells in healthy people across ages. Study-wide findings and caveats: Per million T cells, the diversity of TCR beta decreased roughly linearly as age advanced. Comparison with aged donors showed that long-lived donors had more naive CD4+ cells and higher diversity.

V lost 6 bases and J 4 bases, leaving 15 bases between the germline ends. There are 13 residues in the CDR3. Germline CDR1 is SQVTM and CDR2 is ANQGSEA. Donors ranged from 6 to 90 years old and were healthy Caucasians in Russia. Drawn from each donor were approximately 10 milliliters of peripheral blood. Then a second PCR, running roughly 7 to 11 cycles, was carried out with a sample-barcoded 5' primer and a J-beta primer mix. TCRdb redid the calling of the 5' RACE reads with MiXCR, one entry per CDR3 protein. This table holds 700,000 to 1,000,000 distinct CDR3 sequences, 40% to 50% found once. The clonotype was recovered from a man in his 60s in good health. The sequencing sample was made of blood. The V gene is TRBV29-1, the J gene TRBJ1-2, with D possibly matching TRBD1 (5 bases). CDR3 nucleotides: TGCAGCGTCGCCACCGGGACGGCCTATGGCTACACCTTC. Residues: CSVATGTAYGYTF.